This TCR beta chain came from a study of blood T cell repertoires in COVID-19. Overall study context: Sources were T cells, B-cell-depleted T cells, or PBMCs; the material itself was cDNA or gDNA.

How the authors handled the data: By means of reference gene primer amplification, nucleated cell counts were estimated. Produced via immunoSEQ multiplex PCR; TCRdb's table is partial and in-frame only. That table furnishes V, J and clone size, whereas the DNA furnished D and trimming. Here the sample spans 130,000 or so clones, roughly 89% being singletons. Germline CDR1 is KGHSH and CDR2 is LQKENI. The CDR3 spans 14 residues. Trimming took 6 bases from V and 1 from J, leaving 11 bases between them. J is TRBJ2-3 and V is TRBV18, with no clear D. The specimen was peripheral blood. This sequence was found in a woman in her 50s with acute or convalescent COVID-19. The CDR3 sequence is CASSLPVGTDTQYF. CDR3 DNA sequence: TGTGCCAGCTCCCTCCCGGTGGGCACAGATACGCAGTATTTT.